These 10 T cell receptor beta chains originate from one sample sequenced in a study of human T cells and chemical hapten exposure. TCRdb re-analysed the RACE reads in MiXCR, keeping a single row per CDR3 protein. Counted here are 80,000 to 100,000 distinct CDR3 sequences, 9.6% occurring once; the ten biggest clones make up approximately 3.9%. The time point denotes: pre-sensitization, week 0. The treatment: therapeutic diphenylcyclopropenone sensitization with weekly scalp DPC. The sequences come from whole blood, collected in connection with sensitization to the hapten diphenylcyclopropenone (DPC). These receptors were obtained from a woman aged 40 to 50 with alopecia areata. Some clones in this sample may be carry-over from other donors' samples.

The table lists this clonotype with many counts. J is TRBJ2-4 and V is TRBV21-1; the table names TRBD2, a call not compared with the DNA. TRBV21-1 is reported as a pseudogene. The CDR3 has 16 amino acids. CDR3 residues: CASSGGTSGVKNIQYF. CDR3 bases: TGTGCCAGCAGCGGGGGGACTAGCGGGGTCAAAAACATTCAGTACTTC.

This clonotype was observed many times. The chain carries TRBV6-2 or TRBV6-3 and TRBJ2-5; TRBD1 might be the D (5 bases). The CDR3 has 13 residues. Trimming removed 7 bases from V and 5 bases from J, with 14 bases in between. CDR1 MNHEY and CDR2 SVGEGT come from the germline V gene. CDR3 DNA sequence: TGTGCCAGCACAGGGCACGCTTGGGAGACCCAGTACTTC. It codes for CASTGHAWETQYF.

This clonotype was observed at least ten times. The chain links TRBV10-1 to TRBJ2-1; perhaps TRBD2 as D (5 bases). Per germline, CDR1 WNHNN and CDR2 SYGVQD (reference sequence). There are 14 residues in the CDR3. V was trimmed by 0 bases and J by 4 bases, leaving 7 bases between them. The CDR3 sequence is CASSESGVYNEQFF. As DNA, the CDR3 is TGCGCCAGCAGTGAGTCCGGGGTATACAATGAGCAGTTCTTC.

The J gene is TRBJ1-2, the V gene TRBV5-4; perhaps TRBD1 as D (6 bases). The CDR3 has 13 amino acids. The germline V gene has CDR1 SGHNT and CDR2 YYREEE (reference sequence). V was shortened by 4 bases and J by 1 base, with 8 bases between the two germline ends. CDR3 region: CASSHRDNYGYTF. CDR3 coding DNA: TGTGCCAGCAGCCACAGGGATAACTATGGCTACACCTTC.

There are many counts of this clonotype. J is TRBJ2-7 and V is TRBV3-1; D tentatively reads TRBD1 or TRBD2 (5 bases each). The CDR3 loop spans 16 amino acids. Germline CDR1 LGHDT, CDR2 YNNKEL (reference sequence). Deletions cut 4 bases from V and 2 bases from J, with 18 bases between. The DNA of the CDR3 is TGTGCCAGCAGCCGCTCTAATCGGGGCCCCACCTACGAGCAGTACTTC. The encoded protein is CASSRSNRGPTYEQYF.

The chain carries TRBV2 and TRBJ2-7; 8 nucleotides agree with TRBD1. Germline lookup yields CDR1 SNHLY and CDR2 FYNNEI. Germline trimming cut 6 bases from V and 9 bases from J; bases unmatched to any gene: 7. CDR3 length: 12 residues. The CDR3 coding sequence is TGTGCCAGCAGAGGACAGGGTGGCGGGCAGTACTTC. Protein: CASRGQGGGQYF.

The chain links TRBV18 to TRBJ1-5; the D gene is possibly TRBD1 (6 bases). Per the germline V gene, CDR1 is KGHSH and CDR2 is LQKENI. Trimming took 5 bases from V and 3 from J, leaving 14 bases between them. The CDR3 loop spans 15 amino acids. The CDR3 sequence is CASSKQGDVNQPQHF. The CDR3 bases are TGTGCCAGCTCAAAACAGGGAGACGTCAATCAGCCCCAGCATTTT.

The sample holds many counts of this clonotype. The rearrangement uses TRBV19 and TRBJ1-5; 7 nucleotides match TRBD1. From germline, CDR1 is LNHDA and CDR2 SQIVND (reference sequence). The CDR3 consists of 13 residues. V trimming: 6 bases; J trimming: 7 bases; junction bases outside the gene matches: 6. The CDR3 DNA follows: TGTGCCAGTAGGGCAGGGGGTTGGCAGCCCCAGCATTTT. It yields the protein CASRAGGWQPQHF.

This clonotype was detected only a few times. The chain has TRBV20-1 and TRBJ1-6; tentatively, D is TRBD1 (5 bases). The V and J ends lost 7 bases and 4 bases respectively, with 17 bases between them. CDR3 length: 15 residues. Germline assignment: CDR1 DFQATT and CDR2 SNEGSKA (reference sequence). CDR3: CSVRGSPSYNSPLHF. DNA for the CDR3: TGCAGTGTGAGGGGCAGCCCCTCTTATAATTCACCCCTCCACTTT.

The rearrangement uses TRBV11-2 and TRBJ2-5; D may match TRBD1 or TRBD2 (7 bases each). The V and J ends lost 6 bases and 1 base respectively, with 15 bases between them. This CDR3 spans 15 amino acids. The germline V gene has CDR1 SGHAT and CDR2 FQNNGV. In DNA, the CDR3 is TGTGCCAGCAGATCCACCAGGGGGGGCCAAGAGACCCAGTACTTC. This gives the protein CASRSTRGGQETQYF. Looking up the rest from reference TRBV11-2 and TRBJ2-5 gives the full variable domain: EAGVAQSPRYKIIEKRQSVAFWCNPISGHATLYWYQQILGQGPKLLIQFQNNGVVDDSQLPKDRFSAERLKGVDSTLKIQPAKLEDSAVYLCASRSTRGGQETQYFGPGTRLLVL.